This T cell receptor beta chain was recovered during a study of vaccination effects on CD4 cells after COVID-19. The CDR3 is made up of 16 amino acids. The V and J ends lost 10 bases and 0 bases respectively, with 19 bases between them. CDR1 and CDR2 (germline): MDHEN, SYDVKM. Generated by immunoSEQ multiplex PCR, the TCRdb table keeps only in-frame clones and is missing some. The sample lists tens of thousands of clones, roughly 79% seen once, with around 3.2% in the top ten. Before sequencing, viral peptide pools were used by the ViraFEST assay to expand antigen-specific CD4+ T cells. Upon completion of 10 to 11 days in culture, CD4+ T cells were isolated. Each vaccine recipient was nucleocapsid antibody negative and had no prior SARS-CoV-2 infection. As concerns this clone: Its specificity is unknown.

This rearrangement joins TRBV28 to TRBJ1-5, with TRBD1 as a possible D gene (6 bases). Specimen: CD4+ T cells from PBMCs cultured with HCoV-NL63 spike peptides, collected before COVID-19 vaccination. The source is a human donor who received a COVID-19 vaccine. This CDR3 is CATINVQGPSNQPQHF. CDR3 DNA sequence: TGTGCCACTATCAACGTACAGGGACCTAGCAATCAGCCCCAGCATTTT.